This T cell receptor beta chain emerged from a study of blood T cells in healthy people across ages. This clonotype was detected only a few times. Isolation per sample recovered at least 6 million PBMCs. Each sample yielded at least 5.5 micrograms of PBMC total RNA. The CDR3 covers 16 residues. CDR1 and CDR2 (germline): MGHRA, YSYEKL. With 4 bases clipped from V and 2 bases from J, the junction kept 6 bases outside the gene matches. Combining a sample-barcoded 5' primer with a J-beta primer mix, a second PCR ran for about 7 to 12 cycles. TCRdb re-called the 5' RACE reads through MiXCR, storing one row per CDR3 protein. This table holds 760,000 or so distinct CDR3 sequences, around 25% found once. The data also belong to a second study, concerning T cells of mothers and their children. As reported in that work: Donation came from three healthy Caucasian mothers together with their six children. It was related mother-child pairs that showed slightly higher overlap than unrelated pairs, without reaching significance.

The sequenced material came from blood. The chain is built from TRBV4-1 and TRBJ2-1, with 9 bases lining up with TRBD2. The clonotype originates from a boy aged 5 to 17 in good health. Here the CDR3 reads CASSPLAGLTYNEQFF. CDR3 sequence (DNA): TGCGCCAGCAGCCCCCTAGCGGGATTAACCTACAATGAGCAGTTCTTC.